Listed below are T cell receptor beta chains from one sample, sequenced in a study of spatial heterogeneity in lung cancer. TCRdb called the 5' RACE reads again in MiXCR, with one record for every CDR3 protein. The sample yields around 10,000 distinct CDR3 sequences, around 9.4% seen once. The source was PBMCs, collected at surgery. The source of these receptors is a male donor with early-stage non-small cell lung cancer. The CDR3 runs from the conserved cysteine through the conserved F or W. D genes are given only for firm matches. Sizes are listed as once, few or many counts, or a class when the clone is expanded.

j_call	d_call	v_call	cdr3_length	clone_size	cdr3_aa	cdr3_nt
TRBJ2-7	-	TRBV6-2/TRBV6-3	12	medium-sized	CASSYGGHEQYF	TGTGCCAGCAGTTACGGAGGACACGAGCAGTACTTC
TRBJ1-2	-	TRBV6-2/TRBV6-3	14	many	CASRSPSTGLSYTF	TGTGCCAGCAGATCTCCGTCGACAGGCCTGAGCTACACCTTC
TRBJ2-1	TRBD2	TRBV4-3	15	many	CASSQDGERGNEQFF	TGCGCCAGCAGCCAAGATGGGGAGCGGGGGAATGAGCAGTTCTTC
TRBJ2-2	-	TRBV5-1	14	many	CASSLERGTGELFF	TGCGCCAGCAGCTTGGAACGGGGGACCGGGGAGCTGTTTTTT
TRBJ1-2	-	TRBV12-3/TRBV12-4	15	many	CASSLGGVPNYGYTF	TGTGCCAGCAGTTTAGGGGGAGTTCCCAACTATGGCTACACCTTC
TRBJ1-2	-	TRBV4-1	12	many	CASSQVGIGYTF	TGCGCCAGCAGCCAAGTCGGGATTGGCTACACCTTC
TRBJ2-3	TRBD1	TRBV7-9	13	many	CASSSGGADTQYF	TGTGCCAGCAGCTCAGGGGGCGCGGATACGCAGTATTTT
TRBJ2-3	TRBD2	TRBV9	17	many	CASSNRLAGAPTDTQYF	TGTGCCAGCAGCAACCGACTAGCGGGGGCTCCCACAGATACGCAGTATTTT
TRBJ2-7	TRBD1	TRBV19	15	medium-sized	CASSIDHRGAYEQYF	TGTGCCAGTAGTATAGATCACAGGGGCGCCTACGAGCAGTACTTC
TRBJ1-1	-	TRBV19	15	many	CASSRGGGDDTEAFF	TGTGCCAGTAGTCGCGGCGGGGGCGACGACACTGAAGCTTTCTTT
TRBJ2-3	TRBD2	TRBV28	16	many	CASSFTLAARTDTQYF	TGTGCCAGCAGTTTCACACTAGCGGCTCGCACAGATACGCAGTATTTT
TRBJ2-3	TRBD2	TRBV28	16	many	CASSPLSGGLTDTQYF	TGTGCCAGCAGTCCTCTGAGCGGGGGGCTCACAGATACGCAGTATTTT
TRBJ2-5	TRBD2	TRBV7-3	15	many	CASSSAGGRQETQYF	TGTGCCAGCAGCTCCGCGGGGGGCCGCCAAGAGACCCAGTACTTC